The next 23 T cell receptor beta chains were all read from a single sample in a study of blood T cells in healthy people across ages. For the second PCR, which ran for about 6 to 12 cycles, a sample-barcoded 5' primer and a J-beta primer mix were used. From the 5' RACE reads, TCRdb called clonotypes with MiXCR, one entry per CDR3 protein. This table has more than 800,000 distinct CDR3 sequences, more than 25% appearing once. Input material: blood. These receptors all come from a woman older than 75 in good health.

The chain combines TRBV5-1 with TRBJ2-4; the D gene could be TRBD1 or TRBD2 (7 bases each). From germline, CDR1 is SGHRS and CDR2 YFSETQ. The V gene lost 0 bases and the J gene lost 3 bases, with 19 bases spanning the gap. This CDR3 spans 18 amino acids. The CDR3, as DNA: TGCGCCAGCAGCTTGGCCGGGCTAGCAGGGGGGGGCAAAAACATTCAGTACTTC. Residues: CASSLAGLAGGGKNIQYF.

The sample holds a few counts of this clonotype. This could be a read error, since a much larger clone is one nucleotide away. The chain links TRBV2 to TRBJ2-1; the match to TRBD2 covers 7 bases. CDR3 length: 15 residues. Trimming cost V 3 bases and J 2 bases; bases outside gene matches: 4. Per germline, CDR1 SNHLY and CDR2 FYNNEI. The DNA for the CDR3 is TGTGCCAGCAGTGAGTTGAGCGGGACCTACAATGAGCAGTTCTTC. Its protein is CASSELSGTYNEQFF.

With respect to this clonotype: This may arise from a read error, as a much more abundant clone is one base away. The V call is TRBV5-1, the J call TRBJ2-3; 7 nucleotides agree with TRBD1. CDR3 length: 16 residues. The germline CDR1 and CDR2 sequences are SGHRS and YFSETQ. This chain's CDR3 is CAGSQNPGQSTDTQYF. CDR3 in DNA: TGCGCCGGCAGCCAAAACCCGGGACAGTCCACAGATACGCAGTATTTT.

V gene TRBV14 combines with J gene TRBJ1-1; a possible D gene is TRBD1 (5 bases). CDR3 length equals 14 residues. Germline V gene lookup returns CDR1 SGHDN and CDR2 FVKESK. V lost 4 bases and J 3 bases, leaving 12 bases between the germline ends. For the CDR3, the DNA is TGTGCCAGCAGCCCCGGGGCTCCGGACACTGAAGCTTTCTTT. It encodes CASSPGAPDTEAFF.

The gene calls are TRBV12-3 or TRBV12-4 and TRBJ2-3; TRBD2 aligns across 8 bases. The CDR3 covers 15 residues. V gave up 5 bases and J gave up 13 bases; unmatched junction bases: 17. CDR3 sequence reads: CASSQYRTSTDVEYF. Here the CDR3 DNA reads TGTGCCAGCAGTCAATACAGGACTAGCACAGATGTGGAGTATTTT.

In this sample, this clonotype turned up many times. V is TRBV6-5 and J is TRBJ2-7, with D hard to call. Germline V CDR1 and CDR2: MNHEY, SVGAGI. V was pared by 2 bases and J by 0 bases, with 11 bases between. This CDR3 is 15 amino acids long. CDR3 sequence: CASSYRVQSSYEQYF. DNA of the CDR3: TGTGCCAGCAGTTACAGGGTACAGAGCTCCTACGAGCAGTACTTC.

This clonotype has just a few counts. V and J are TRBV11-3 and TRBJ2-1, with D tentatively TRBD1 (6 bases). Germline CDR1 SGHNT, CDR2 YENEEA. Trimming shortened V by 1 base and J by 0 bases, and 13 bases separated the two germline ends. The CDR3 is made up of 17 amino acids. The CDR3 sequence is CASSLGGGPSSYNEQFF. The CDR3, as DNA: TGTGCCAGCAGCTTAGGAGGGGGTCCCAGCTCCTACAATGAGCAGTTCTTC.

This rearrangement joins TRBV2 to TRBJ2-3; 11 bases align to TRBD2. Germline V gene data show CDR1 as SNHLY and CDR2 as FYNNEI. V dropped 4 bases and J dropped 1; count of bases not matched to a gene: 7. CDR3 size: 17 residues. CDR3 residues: CASSALAGGWGTDTQYF. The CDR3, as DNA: TGTGCCAGCAGTGCCTTAGCGGGGGGGTGGGGCACAGATACGCAGTATTTT.

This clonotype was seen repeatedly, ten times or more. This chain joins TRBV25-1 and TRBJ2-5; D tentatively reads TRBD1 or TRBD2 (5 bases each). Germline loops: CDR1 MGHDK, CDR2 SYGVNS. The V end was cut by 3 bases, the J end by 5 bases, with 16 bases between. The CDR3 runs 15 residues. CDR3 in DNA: TGTGCCAGCAGTGAGAACCTAGCCCCAGGGGAGACCCAGTACTTC. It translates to CASSENLAPGETQYF.

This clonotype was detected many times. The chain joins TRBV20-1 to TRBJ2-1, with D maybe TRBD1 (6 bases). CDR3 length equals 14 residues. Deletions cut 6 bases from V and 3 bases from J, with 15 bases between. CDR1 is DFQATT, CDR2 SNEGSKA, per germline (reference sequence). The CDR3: CSAPQGKSYNEQFF. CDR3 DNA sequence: TGCAGTGCACCACAGGGAAAAAGCTACAATGAGCAGTTCTTC.

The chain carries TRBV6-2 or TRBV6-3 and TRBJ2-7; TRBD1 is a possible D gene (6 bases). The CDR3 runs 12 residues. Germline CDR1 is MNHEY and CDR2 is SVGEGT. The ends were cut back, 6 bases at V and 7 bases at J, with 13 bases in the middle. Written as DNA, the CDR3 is TGTGCCAGCAGCCAACAGGGTTGGGAGCAGTACTTC. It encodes CASSQQGWEQYF.

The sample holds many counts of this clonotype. CDR3 sequence reads: CAWSPGNEQFF. CDR3 DNA sequence: TGTGCCTGGAGTCCTGGGAATGAGCAGTTCTTC. The chain combines TRBV30 with TRBJ2-1; D ambiguous. CDR1 is GTSNPN and CDR2 is SVGIG in the germline V gene (reference sequence). CDR3 size: 11 residues. Trimming took 2 bases from V and 7 from J, leaving 6 bases between them.

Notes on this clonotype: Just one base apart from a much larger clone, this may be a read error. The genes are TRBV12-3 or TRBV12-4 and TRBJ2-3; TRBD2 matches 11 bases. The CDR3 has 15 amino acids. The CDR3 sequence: CASIRTSGRTDMQYF. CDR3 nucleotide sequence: TGTGCCAGCATCCGGACTAGCGGGCGCACAGATATGCAGTATTTT.

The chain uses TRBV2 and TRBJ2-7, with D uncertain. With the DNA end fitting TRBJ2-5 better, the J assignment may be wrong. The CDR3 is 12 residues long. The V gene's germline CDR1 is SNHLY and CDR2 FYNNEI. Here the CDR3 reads CASSVAPLTQYF. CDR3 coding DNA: TGTGCCAGCAGCGTTGCCCCCCTGACCCAGTACTTC.

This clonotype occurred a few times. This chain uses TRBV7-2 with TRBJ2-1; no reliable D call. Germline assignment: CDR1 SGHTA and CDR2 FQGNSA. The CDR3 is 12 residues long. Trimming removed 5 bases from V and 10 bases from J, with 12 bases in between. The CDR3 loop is CASSLGLAEQFF. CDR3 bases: TGTGCCAGCAGCCTAGGATTGGCCGAGCAGTTCTTC.

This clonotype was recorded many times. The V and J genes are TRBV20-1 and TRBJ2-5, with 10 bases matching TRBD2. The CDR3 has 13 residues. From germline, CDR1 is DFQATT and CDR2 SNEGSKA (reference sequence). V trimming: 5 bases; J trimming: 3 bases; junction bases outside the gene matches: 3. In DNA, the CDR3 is TGCAGTGCTGGAGCGGGGGGGAAAGAGACCCAGTACTTC. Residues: CSAGAGGKETQYF.

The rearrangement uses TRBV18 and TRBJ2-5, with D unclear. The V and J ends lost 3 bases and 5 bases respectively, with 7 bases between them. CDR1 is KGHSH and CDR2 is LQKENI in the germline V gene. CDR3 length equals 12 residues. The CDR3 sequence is CASSPRAETQYF. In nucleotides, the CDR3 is TGTGCCAGCTCACCCCGAGCCGAGACCCAGTACTTC.

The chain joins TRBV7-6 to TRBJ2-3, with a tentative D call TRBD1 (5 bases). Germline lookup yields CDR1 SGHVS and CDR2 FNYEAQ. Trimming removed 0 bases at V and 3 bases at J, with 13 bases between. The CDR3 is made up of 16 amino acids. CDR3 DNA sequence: TGTGCCAGCAGCTTAGCGCCAACAGGTGGAACAGATACGCAGTATTTT. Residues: CASSLAPTGGTDTQYF.

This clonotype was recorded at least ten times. CDR3 protein: CASSFGQNQETQYF. CDR3 nucleotides: TGCGCCAGCAGCTTTGGACAAAACCAAGAGACCCAGTACTTC. The V call is TRBV5-1, the J call TRBJ2-5, with D possibly TRBD1 on 5 matching bases. The CDR3 has 14 residues. V gave up 2 bases and J gave up 0 bases, with 8 bases separating them. The germline gives CDR1 SGHRS, CDR2 YFSETQ.

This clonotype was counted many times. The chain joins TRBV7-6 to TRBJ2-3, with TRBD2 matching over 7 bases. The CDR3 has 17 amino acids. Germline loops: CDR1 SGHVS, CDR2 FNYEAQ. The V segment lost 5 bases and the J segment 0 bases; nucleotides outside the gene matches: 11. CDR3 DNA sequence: TGTGCCAGCAGCCTTCGGGGGGAGGGACTCAGCACAGATACGCAGTATTTT. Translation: CASSLRGEGLSTDTQYF.

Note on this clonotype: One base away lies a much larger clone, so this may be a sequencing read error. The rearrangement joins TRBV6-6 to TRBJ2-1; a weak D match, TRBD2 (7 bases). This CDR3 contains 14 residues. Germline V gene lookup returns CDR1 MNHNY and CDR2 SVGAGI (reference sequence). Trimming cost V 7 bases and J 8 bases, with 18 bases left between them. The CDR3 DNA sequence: TGTGCCAGCAAGGTACGGGGGGCGATCGATGAGCAGTTCTTC. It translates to CASKVRGAIDEQFF.

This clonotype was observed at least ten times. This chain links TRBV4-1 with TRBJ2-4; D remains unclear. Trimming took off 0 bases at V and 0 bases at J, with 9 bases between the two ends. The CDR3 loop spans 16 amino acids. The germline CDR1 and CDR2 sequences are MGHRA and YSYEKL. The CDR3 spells CASSQDSRVAKNIQYF. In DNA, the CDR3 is TGCGCCAGCAGCCAAGACAGCCGGGTAGCCAAAAACATTCAGTACTTC.

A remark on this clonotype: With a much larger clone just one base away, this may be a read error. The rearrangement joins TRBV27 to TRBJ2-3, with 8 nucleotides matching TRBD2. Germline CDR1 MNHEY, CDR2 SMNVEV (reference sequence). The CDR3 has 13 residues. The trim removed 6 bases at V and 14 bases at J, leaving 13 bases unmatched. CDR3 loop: CASRSSPGLVAYF. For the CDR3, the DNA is TGTGCCAGCAGGTCTTCTCCGGGACTAGTTGCGTATTTT.